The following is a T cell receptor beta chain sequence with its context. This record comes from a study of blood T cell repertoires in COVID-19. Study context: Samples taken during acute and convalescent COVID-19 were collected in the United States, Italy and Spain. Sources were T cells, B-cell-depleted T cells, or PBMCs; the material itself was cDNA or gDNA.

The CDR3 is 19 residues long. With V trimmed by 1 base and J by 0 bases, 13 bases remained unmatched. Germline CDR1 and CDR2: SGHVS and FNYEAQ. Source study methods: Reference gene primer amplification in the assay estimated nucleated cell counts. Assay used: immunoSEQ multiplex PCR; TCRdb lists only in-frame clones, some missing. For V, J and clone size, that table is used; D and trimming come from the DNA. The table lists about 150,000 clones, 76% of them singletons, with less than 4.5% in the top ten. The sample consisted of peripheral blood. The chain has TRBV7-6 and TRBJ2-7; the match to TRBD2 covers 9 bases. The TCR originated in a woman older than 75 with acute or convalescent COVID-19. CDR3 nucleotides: TGTGCCAGCAGCTTAGAACTAGCGGGTAGCCTCCAGAGCTCCTACGAGCAGTACTTC. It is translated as CASSLELAGSLQSSYEQYF.